This T cell receptor (beta chain) was captured in a study of cytomegalovirus exposure and HLA in healthy donors. Turning to this clone: Its target is unknown.

Study-level points and caveats: Prior analysis indicated that the majority of TCR beta V segments exhibited productivity approximately 87% or approximately 30% of the time.

V was shortened by 1 base and J by 2 bases, with 9 bases between the two germline ends. Germline V gene sequence: CDR1 SGHTA, CDR2 FQGNSA. This CDR3 region has 15 residues. Primers for the PCR totalled 60 Vbeta and 13 Jbeta. This table comes from immunoSEQ multiplex PCR, and its TCRdb copy is limited to in-frame clones, with some not included. The table lists some 130,000 clones, roughly three quarters of them singletons. This chain connects TRBV7-2 to TRBJ2-1, with D perhaps matching TRBD1 (5 bases). The sequenced sample was PBMCs. The sequence came from a woman aged 35 to 49 in good health and CMV-seronegative. The CDR3 DNA is TGTGCCAGCAGCTTAGAGGTAGGGGCCTACAATGAGCAGTTCTTC. Its translation: CASSLEVGAYNEQFF.